The 23 T cell receptor beta chains given below trace back to one sample, sequenced in a study of vaccination effects on CD4 cells after COVID-19. The antigens of these receptors remain unknown. Sequencing was preceded by expansion of antigen-specific CD4+ T cells with viral peptide pools in the ViraFEST assay. It was after more than 8 days of culture that CD4+ T cells were isolated. Infection with SARS-CoV-2 occurred in the person between March and December 2020, and PCR confirmed it. Using immunoSEQ multiplex PCR, the repertoire was profiled, and TCRdb retains in-frame clones only, with some absent. This sample has more than 35,000 clones, with roughly 75% found just once. The sequenced sample was CD4+ T cells from PBMCs cultured with a peptide pool, obtained before COVID-19 vaccination. These receptor sequences come from a human donor who had a prior SARS-CoV-2 infection.

The chain is built from TRBV14 and TRBJ1-1; D is possibly TRBD1 (6 bases). V was cut by 2 bases and J by 8 bases, with 18 bases left in between. This CDR3 region has 15 residues. Germline-derived CDR1 and CDR2 are SGHDN and FVKESK. The CDR3 loop is CASSQRLSGRGEAFF. The CDR3 DNA reads as TGTGCCAGCAGCCAAAGATTATCGGGAAGGGGGGAAGCTTTCTTT.

The chain is built from TRBV7-6 and TRBJ1-4; no reliable D call. The CDR3 runs to 17 residues. Trimming took 4 bases from V and 10 from J, leaving 25 bases between them. Germline CDR1 and CDR2: SGHVS and FNYEAQ. The CDR3 loop reads CASSSIPAGLDKGKLFF. The CDR3 DNA is TGTGCCAGCAGCTCGATACCCGCGGGTTTAGACAAGGGAAAACTGTTTTTT.

The genes are TRBV27 and TRBJ1-2; D is unresolved. There are 14 residues in the CDR3. Trimming took off 6 bases at V and 2 bases at J, with 13 bases between the two ends. Germline V CDR1 and CDR2: MNHEY, SMNVEV (reference sequence). The CDR3 spells CASRTAVGNYGYTF. CDR3 in DNA: TGTGCCAGCAGGACGGCAGTGGGAAACTATGGCTACACCTTC.

This rearrangement joins TRBV2 to TRBJ2-7; D is perhaps TRBD1 or TRBD2 (6 bases each). Germline CDR1 and CDR2: SNHLY and FYNNEI. V lost 4 bases and J 3 bases, leaving 22 bases between the germline ends. The CDR3 loop spans 17 amino acids. As DNA, the CDR3 is TGTGCCAGCAGTGTTGACCGGGGGCGCCAGCGGCACTACGAGCAGTACTTC. Residues: CASSVDRGRQRHYEQYF.

The rearrangement joins TRBV4-2 to TRBJ2-1; 12 bases fit TRBD2. V gave up 0 bases and J gave up 14 bases; unmatched junction bases: 8. Germline V gene lookup returns CDR1 LGHNA and CDR2 YNFKEQ. CDR3 length: 15 amino acids. This CDR3 is CASSQDFTSGRFEFF. The CDR3 nucleotides are TGTGCCAGCAGCCAAGATTTTACTAGCGGGAGGTTTGAGTTCTTC.

Here the CDR3 DNA reads TGCGCCAGCAGCGAATTTGGGACTTCACAAGAGACCCAGTACTTC. Its protein is CASSEFGTSQETQYF. This rearrangement joins TRBV5-1 to TRBJ2-5; weak D call: TRBD2 (6 bases). This CDR3 is built from 15 residues. Germline CDR1 is SGHRS and CDR2 is YFSETQ. V shed 4 bases and J shed 2 bases, with 15 bases lying between them.

The V gene is TRBV4-1, the J gene TRBJ1-2; 8 nucleotides match TRBD1. The CDR3 sequence is 15 residues long. Germline V CDR1 and CDR2: MGHRA, YSYEKL. V shed 4 bases, J shed 12 bases, and the junction held 16 bases outside the gene matches. As DNA, the CDR3 is TGCGCCAGCAGCCGGCTACAGGGGGATAAGAGGTTTCACACCTTC. Its translation: CASSRLQGDKRFHTF.

The chain recombines TRBV6-6 with TRBJ1-5; no reliable D call. The germline V gene encodes CDR1 MNHNY and CDR2 SVGAGI (reference sequence). The V end lost 5 bases, the J end lost 6 bases, and 11 bases lay between the germline ends. CDR3 length: 13 amino acids. The chain's CDR3 is CASSTAASQPQHF. The CDR3 DNA sequence: TGTGCCAGCAGTACCGCCGCAAGTCAGCCCCAGCATTTT.

The V call is TRBV7-8, the J call TRBJ2-2, with D possibly matching TRBD1 (5 bases). The CDR3 extends over 13 amino acids. Germline loops: CDR1 SGHVS, CDR2 FQNEAQ. The V gene lost 5 bases and the J gene lost 11 bases, with 15 bases spanning the gap. CDR3 loop: CASSPLRGAELFF. DNA of the CDR3: TGTGCCAGCAGCCCCCTAAGGGGTGCCGAGCTGTTTTTT.

The chain combines TRBV10-3 with TRBJ1-1, with D maybe TRBD1 (5 bases). The germline V gene encodes CDR1 ENHRY and CDR2 SYGVKD. V lost 6 bases and J 2 bases, leaving 10 bases between the germline ends. The CDR3 contains 13 residues. CDR3 loop: CAISLQENTEAFF. In DNA, the CDR3 is TGTGCCATCAGCCTACAGGAAAACACTGAAGCTTTCTTT.

The rearrangement uses TRBV2 and TRBJ2-4; 8 bases map to TRBD1. CDR3 length: 15 residues. Looked up from germline, CDR1 is SNHLY and CDR2 is FYNNEI. With 7 bases clipped from V and 6 bases from J, the junction kept 11 bases outside the gene matches. The CDR3 nucleotides read TGTGCCAGCACCCCCCCCCAGGGGGCGGGAAACATTCAGTACTTC. It is translated as CASTPPQGAGNIQYF.

The J gene is TRBJ2-1, the V gene TRBV7-9; the D gene is possibly TRBD2 (5 bases). Germline V gene lookup returns CDR1 SEHNR and CDR2 FQNEAQ (reference sequence). The V gene lost 7 bases and the J gene lost 3 bases, with 13 bases spanning the gap. The CDR3 has 14 residues. The CDR3 is CASKDSLRYNEQFF. The CDR3 DNA reads TGTGCCAGCAAGGACTCTTTGCGCTACAATGAGCAGTTCTTC.

V is TRBV10-3 and J is TRBJ1-2, with 8 bases aligning to TRBD1. CDR3 length equals 12 residues. V dropped 3 bases and J dropped 7; count of bases not matched to a gene: 1. Germline CDR1 is ENHRY and CDR2 is SYGVKD. CDR3 in amino acids: CAISDRGLGYTF. CDR3 in DNA: TGTGCCATCAGTGACAGGGGGCTTGGCTACACCTTC.

The rearrangement links TRBV6-5 to TRBJ1-2, with D perhaps matching TRBD1 (5 bases). The CDR3 is 13 residues long. Germline CDR1 MNHEY, CDR2 SVGAGI. Trimming left V 2 bases short and J 8 bases short, with 12 bases between. The CDR3, as DNA: TGTGCCAGCAGTTACCAGTCCTGGGGGGGCTACACCTTC. It is translated as CASSYQSWGGYTF.

The chain combines TRBV5-8 with TRBJ2-5; 10 nucleotides match TRBD1. V dropped 4 bases and J dropped 1; count of bases not matched to a gene: 1. CDR3 size: 14 residues. Germline assignment: CDR1 SGHTS and CDR2 YDEGEE. The DNA of the CDR3 is TGTGCCAGCAGCCGGGACAGGGGCCAAGAGACCCAGTACTTC. Translated: CASSRDRGQETQYF.

The chain uses TRBV5-1 and TRBJ2-2; D possibly uses TRBD1 or TRBD2 (5 bases each). The CDR3 runs to 14 residues. Germline loops: CDR1 SGHRS, CDR2 YFSETQ. V was trimmed by 0 bases and J by 6 bases, leaving 9 bases between them. CDR3: CASSLDPGPGELFF. In nucleotides, the CDR3 is TGCGCCAGCAGCTTGGATCCGGGACCCGGGGAGCTGTTTTTT. The full variable domain, in which reference TRBV5-1 and TRBJ2-2 provide the parts outside the CDR3, is KAGVTQTPRYLIKTRGQQVTLSCSPISGHRSVSWYQQTPGQGLQFLFEYFSETQRNKGNFPGRFSGRQFSNSRSEMNVSTLELGDSALYLCASSLDPGPGELFFGEGSRLTVL.

The chain joins TRBV6-4 to TRBJ2-2, with 12 bases lining up with TRBD2. Germline CDR1 reads MRHNA; CDR2 reads SNTAGT. With V trimmed by 3 bases and J by 0 bases, 5 bases remained unmatched. This CDR3 spans 18 amino acids. The DNA for the CDR3 is TGTGCCAGCAGTGAGCGACTAGCGGGGGCCGCGAACACCGGGGAGCTGTTTTTT. Translated, it gives CASSERLAGAANTGELFF.

This clone was seen only a few times. The rearrangement links TRBV7-3 to TRBJ2-3; 13 bases fit TRBD2. The J segment lost 11 bases and the V segment lost 4 bases, leaving 6 bases of the junction unmatched. Germline-derived CDR1 and CDR2 are SGHTA and FQGTGA. The CDR3 loop spans 14 amino acids. For the CDR3, the DNA is TGTGCCAGCAGCTCTGGGACTAGCGGGGAGGGGCAGTATTTT. Protein sequence: CASSSGTSGEGQYF.

The gene calls are TRBV2 and TRBJ1-3; D is unclear. The germline V gene has CDR1 SNHLY and CDR2 FYNNEI. The CDR3 covers 15 residues. V shed 1 base and J shed 0 bases, with 7 bases lying between them. This chain's CDR3 is CASSEGASSGNTIYF. CDR3 DNA: TGTGCCAGCAGTGAAGGTGCGAGCTCTGGAAACACCATATATTTT.

A few counts support this clone. The chain has TRBV5-1 and TRBJ2-1; TRBD1 agrees at 7 bases. CDR1 is SGHRS, CDR2 YFSETQ, per germline. The CDR3 consists of 14 residues. V lost 2 bases, J lost 7 bases, and 6 bases stayed unmatched. Here the CDR3 reads CASSLGTVVNEQFF. The CDR3, as DNA: TGCGCCAGCAGCTTAGGGACAGTGGTTAATGAGCAGTTCTTC.

This chain links TRBV4-2 with TRBJ2-1, with TRBD1 matching 8 bases. The junction had 8 bases not matched to a gene; V was cut back by 4 bases and J by 3 bases. Germline CDR1 LGHNA, CDR2 YNFKEQ. The CDR3 covers 16 residues. The CDR3 sequence is CASSPSRGQDYNEQFF. CDR3 nucleotides: TGTGCCAGCAGCCCTTCCAGGGGGCAGGACTACAATGAGCAGTTCTTC.

The sample holds one count of this clone. The V and J genes are TRBV5-1 and TRBJ1-2; tentatively, D is TRBD1 (5 bases). V was trimmed by 0 bases and J by 8 bases, leaving 11 bases between them. This CDR3 is 13 amino acids long. Germline V lookup: CDR1 SGHRS, CDR2 YFSETQ. The CDR3 DNA is TGCGCCAGCAGCTTGGCCGGGGGTTACGGCTACACCTTC. Translated, it gives CASSLAGGYGYTF.

In this sample, this clone turned up a few times. This chain links TRBV3-1 (or the pseudogene TRBV3-2) with TRBJ2-1, with unresolved D. This CDR3 is built from 13 residues. V was trimmed by 1 base and J by 6 bases, leaving 7 bases between them. The V gene's germline CDR1 is LGHDT and CDR2 YNNKEL (reference sequence). The CDR3 loop is CASSQGDVNEQFF. The CDR3, as DNA: TGTGCCAGCAGCCAAGGTGACGTCAATGAGCAGTTCTTC.